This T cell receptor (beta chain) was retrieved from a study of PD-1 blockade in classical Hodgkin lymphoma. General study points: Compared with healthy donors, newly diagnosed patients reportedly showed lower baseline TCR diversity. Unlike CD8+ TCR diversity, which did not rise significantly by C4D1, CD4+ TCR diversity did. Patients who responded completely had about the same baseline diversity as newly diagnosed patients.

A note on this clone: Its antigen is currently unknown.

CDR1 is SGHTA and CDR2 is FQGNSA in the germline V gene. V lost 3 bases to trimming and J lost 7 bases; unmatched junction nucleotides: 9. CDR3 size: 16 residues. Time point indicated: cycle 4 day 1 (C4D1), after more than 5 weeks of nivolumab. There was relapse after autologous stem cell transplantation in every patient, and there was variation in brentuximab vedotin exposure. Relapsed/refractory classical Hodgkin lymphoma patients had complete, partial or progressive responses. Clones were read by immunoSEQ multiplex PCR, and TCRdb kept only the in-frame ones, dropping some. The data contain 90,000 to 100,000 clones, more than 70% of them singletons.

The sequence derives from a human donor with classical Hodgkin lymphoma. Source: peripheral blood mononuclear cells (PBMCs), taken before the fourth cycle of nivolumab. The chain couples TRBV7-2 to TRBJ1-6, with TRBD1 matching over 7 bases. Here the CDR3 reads CASSFAGTALNSPLHF. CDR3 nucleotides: TGTGCCAGCAGCTTTGCCGGGACAGCCTTAAATTCACCCCTCCACTTT.